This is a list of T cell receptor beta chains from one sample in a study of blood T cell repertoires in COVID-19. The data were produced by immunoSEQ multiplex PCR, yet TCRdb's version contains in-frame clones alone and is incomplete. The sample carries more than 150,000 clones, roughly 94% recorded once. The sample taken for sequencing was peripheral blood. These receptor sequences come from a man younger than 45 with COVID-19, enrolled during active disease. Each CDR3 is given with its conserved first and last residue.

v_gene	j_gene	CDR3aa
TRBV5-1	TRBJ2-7	CASSLEVTGFEQYF
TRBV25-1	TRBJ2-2	CASSASRDFLNTGELFF
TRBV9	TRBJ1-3	CASSPFERAHDTIYF
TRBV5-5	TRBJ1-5	CASSPTSNQPQHF
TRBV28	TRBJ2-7	CASSSQGFHEQYF
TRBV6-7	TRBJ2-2	CASSYHRNTGELFF
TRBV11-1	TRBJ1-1	CASSLRQGAGETEAFF
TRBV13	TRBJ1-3	CASSPQGSGNTIYF
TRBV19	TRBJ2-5	CASSNRGGETQYF
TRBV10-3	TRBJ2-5	CAISESSGGHQETQYF
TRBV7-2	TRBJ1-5	CASSLALSGGNQPQHF
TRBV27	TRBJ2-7	CASSSGTGDYEQYF
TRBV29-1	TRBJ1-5	CSVEEQDNQPQHF
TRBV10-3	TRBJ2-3	CAISELNPLAGGTDTQYF
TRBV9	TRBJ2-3	CASSVASGYTDTQYF
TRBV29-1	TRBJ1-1	CSVGLTTGNTEAFF
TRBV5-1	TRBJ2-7	CASSLAEYYEQYF
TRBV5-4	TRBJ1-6	CASSFIGGVTYNSPLHF
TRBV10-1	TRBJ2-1	CASSDSDRVGSEQFF
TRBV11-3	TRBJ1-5	CASSLTRQPQHF
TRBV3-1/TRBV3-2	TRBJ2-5	CASSHPGVGRETQYF
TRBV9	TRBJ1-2	CASSVARDRTNYGYTF
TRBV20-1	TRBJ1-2	CSASGGSGDVHGYTF
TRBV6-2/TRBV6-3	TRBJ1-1	CASSARDRGRIALAAEAFF
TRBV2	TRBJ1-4	CASRGQLNEKLFF
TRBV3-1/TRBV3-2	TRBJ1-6	CASSQGAESPLHF
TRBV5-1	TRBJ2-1	CASSSAQGYEQFF
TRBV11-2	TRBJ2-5	CASSPDGHYKGEETQYF
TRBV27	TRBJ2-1	CASSSGTSGYNEQFF
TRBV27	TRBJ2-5	CASSLDRLQETQYF
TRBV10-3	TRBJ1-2	CAISESTRLAYGYTF
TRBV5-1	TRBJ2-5	CASSRRASGGKETQYF
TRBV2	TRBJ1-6	CAGMDRGWYSPLHF
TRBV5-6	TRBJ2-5	CASSPTGTGGLLRETQYF
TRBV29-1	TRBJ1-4	CSVGGQPTYEKLFF
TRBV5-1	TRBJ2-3	CASSLLLVATDTQYF
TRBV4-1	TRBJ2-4	CASSQDVASGANIQYF
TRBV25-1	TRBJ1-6	CASSDIAGIPLRGSPLHF
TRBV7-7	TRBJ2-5	CASSSGTGGQETQYF
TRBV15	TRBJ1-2	CATSRDFRGVTDGYTF
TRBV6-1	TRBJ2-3	CASSERGAPPTDTQYF
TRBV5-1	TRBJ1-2	CASSSGLGGYNYGYTF
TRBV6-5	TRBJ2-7	CASSYGTGGDYEQYF
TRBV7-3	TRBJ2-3	CASSLAGGTDTQYF
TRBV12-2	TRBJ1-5	CASRLSLGRGNNQPQHF
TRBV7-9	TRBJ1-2	CASSTFDLGQGAETYYGYTF
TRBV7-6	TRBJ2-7	CASSLGPGSSYEQYF
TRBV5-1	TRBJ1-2	CASSLDGNYGYTF
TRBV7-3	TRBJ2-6	CASSKTGGLSGANVLTF